Listed below are T cell receptor beta chains from one sample, sequenced in a study of T cell repertoires in ileal Crohn's disease. TCRdb's copy holds only in-frame clones and misses some; the assay was immunoSEQ multiplex PCR. This sample has about 2,300 clones, with nearly 80% found just once. Sequencing used ileal tissue. The receptors were sampled from an adult with Crohn's disease. Each CDR3 is given with its conserved first and last residue. The D gene is left open where the match is weak. The size field is filled for only some rows; it gives once, few, many or a size class.

TRBJ2-1,-,TRBV18,-,TGTGCCAGCTCACCATTACTCGACAATGAGCAGTTCTTC,CASSPLLDNEQFF
TRBJ2-5,-,TRBV7-9,-,TGTGCCAGCAGCTTAGTTTCGGGGCAAGAGACCCAGTACTTC,CASSLVSGQETQYF
TRBJ2-3,once,TRBV5-1,TRBD2,TGCGCCAGCAGCTACAGGACTAGCGGGAGCAATACGCAGTATTTT,CASSYRTSGSNTQYF
TRBJ1-1,-,TRBV10-3,-,TGTGCCACCAACAGGGTCATGAACACTGAAGCTTTCTTT,CATNRVMNTEAFF
TRBJ2-3,once,TRBV11-3,TRBD1,TGTGCCAGCAGCCGGGGACAGGGCTCCACAGATACGCAGTATTTT,CASSRGQGSTDTQYF
TRBJ1-1,-,TRBV5-6,-,TGTGCCAGCAGCTCCAAGACCCGGGACACTGAAGCTTTCTTT,CASSSKTRDTEAFF
TRBJ2-7,-,TRBV29-1,TRBD2,TGCAGCGTAATCCTAGCGGGCCATCCTGGCTACGAGCAGTACTTC,CSVILAGHPGYEQYF
TRBJ2-7,-,TRBV5-1,TRBD2,TGCGCCAGCACGGCGACTAGCGGCTACGAGCAGTACTTC,CASTATSGYEQYF
TRBJ2-7,-,TRBV30,TRBD2,TGTGCCTGGAGCGCTAGCGGCTACGAGCAGTACTTC,CAWSASGYEQYF
TRBJ2-3,-,TRBV11-2,TRBD1,TGTGCCAGCAGTGCCCGGGACAGGGATACAGATACGCAGTATTTT,CASSARDRDTDTQYF
TRBJ1-2,-,TRBV28,-,TGTGCCAGCAGTTTCGGCAGGGACTATGGCTACACCTTC,CASSFGRDYGYTF
TRBJ1-4,-,TRBV7-9,-,TGTGCCAGCAGCTTAGCCTCAGGGATGGAAAAACTGTTTTTT,CASSLASGMEKLFF
TRBJ2-1,-,TRBV25-1,TRBD2,TGTGCCAGCAGTGAAGGGCGGGAGGGCCCCTACAATGAGCAGTTCTTC,CASSEGREGPYNEQFF
TRBJ2-5,once,TRBV10-3,-,TGTGCCATCAGTGATGAGCGGACCCACCAAGAGACCCAGTACTTC,CAISDERTHQETQYF
TRBJ2-1,-,TRBV4-1,TRBD1,TGCGCCAGCAGCCTTCAACAGGGGTATGAGCAGTTCTTC,CASSLQQGYEQFF
TRBJ1-4,-,TRBV7-9,TRBD1,TGTGCCAGCAGCATAAGGACAGGGGGTGAAAAACTGTTTTTT,CASSIRTGGEKLFF
TRBJ2-2,-,TRBV5-8,-,TGTGCCAGCAGCTTATTAACCCAGGGGACCGGGGAGCTGTTTTTT,CASSLLTQGTGELFF
TRBJ1-2,-,TRBV4-2,TRBD1,TGTGCCAGCAGCCAAGAAATCGTGATGACAGGGGTCGGCTACACCTTC,CASSQEIVMTGVGYTF
TRBJ2-7,-,TRBV5-1,TRBD2,TGCGCCAGCAGCTTGGCTAGCGGCAGGGTACTATACGAGCAGTACTTC,CASSLASGRVLYEQYF
TRBJ2-7,-,TRBV11-3,TRBD2,TGTGCCAGCAGCTTAGCCTCAATAGCGGGCGCCGAGCAGTACTTC,CASSLASIAGAEQYF
TRBJ1-2,-,TRBV4-2,-,TGTGCCAGCAGCCAAGATCTCCTCGGGGACTATGGCTACACCTTC,CASSQDLLGDYGYTF
TRBJ2-3,few,TRBV10-3,-,TGTGCCATCAATAGGGGTTCAGGCACAGATACGCAGTATTTT,CAINRGSGTDTQYF
TRBJ2-3,few,TRBV7-2,TRBD2,TGTGCCAGCAGCTTCGGACTAGCGGGAGTCACAGATACGCAGTATTTT,CASSFGLAGVTDTQYF
TRBJ2-2,-,TRBV9,-,TGTGCCAGCAGCGTAGGGGGCGGGGATCCCTTCACCGGGGAGCTGTTTTTT,CASSVGGGDPFTGELFF
TRBJ2-2,-,TRBV6-4,TRBD1,TGTGCCAGCTCGCCCGGGACAGGGGACGGCACCGGGGAGCTGTTTTTT,CASSPGTGDGTGELFF
TRBJ2-1,-,TRBV4-1,TRBD2,TGCGCCAGCAGCTCTCGGACTAGCTGGGATGAGCAGTTCTTC,CASSSRTSWDEQFF
TRBJ1-1,-,TRBV10-3,-,TGTGCCATCAGGGGCACGAACACTGAAGCTTTCTTT,CAIRGTNTEAFF
TRBJ1-2,once,TRBV6-6,TRBD1,TGTGCCAGCAGACAGGGGGCCGAAATCTATGGCTACACCTTC,CASRQGAEIYGYTF
TRBJ2-2,-,TRBV25-1,-,TGTGCCAGCCACTCCGTACAGGAATCGAACACCGGGGAGCTGTTTTTT,CASHSVQESNTGELFF
TRBJ2-1,-,TRBV27,-,TGTGCCAGCAATCCAGCGGGCCTATCCTACAATGAGCAGTTCTTC,CASNPAGLSYNEQFF
TRBJ2-7,-,TRBV2,-,TGTGCCAGCAGGCCGGGGGTAGCCTCCTACGAGCAGTACTTC,CASRPGVASYEQYF
TRBJ1-6,-,TRBV29-1,TRBD1,TGCAGCGTCCGGACAGGAGATGCGGCCTCACCCCTCCACTTT,CSVRTGDAASPLHF
TRBJ1-1,once,TRBV27,TRBD1,TGTGCCAGTAATTCTTTGATGGGACAGGGGCGGACTGAAGCTTTCTTT,CASNSLMGQGRTEAFF
TRBJ2-1,-,TRBV11-3,TRBD2,TGTGCCAGCAGCTTAGGCGGGAGGCGTGAGCAGTTCTTC,CASSLGGRREQFF